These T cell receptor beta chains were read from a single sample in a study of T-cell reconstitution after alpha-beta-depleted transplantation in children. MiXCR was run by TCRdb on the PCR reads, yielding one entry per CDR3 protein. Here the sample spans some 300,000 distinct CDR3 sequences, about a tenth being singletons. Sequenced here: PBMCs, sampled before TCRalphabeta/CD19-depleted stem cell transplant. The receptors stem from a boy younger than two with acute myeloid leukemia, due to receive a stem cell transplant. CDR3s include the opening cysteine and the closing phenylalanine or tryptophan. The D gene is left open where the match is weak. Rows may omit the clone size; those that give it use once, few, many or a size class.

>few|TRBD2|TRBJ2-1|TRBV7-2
CASSLARGFSYNEQFF
TGTGCCAGCAGCTTAGCGCGGGGGTTCTCCTACAATGAGCAGTTCTTC
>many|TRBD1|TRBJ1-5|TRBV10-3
CAISEWGTEYSNQPQHF
TGTGCCATCAGTGAGTGGGGGACAGAATATAGCAATCAGCCCCAGCATTTT
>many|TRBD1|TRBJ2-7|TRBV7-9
CASSTGGEQYF
TGTGCCAGCAGCACAGGGGGCGAGCAGTACTTC
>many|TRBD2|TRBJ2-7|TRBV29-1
CSVEAGGYEQYF
TGCAGCGTTGAAGCGGGGGGCTACGAGCAGTACTTC
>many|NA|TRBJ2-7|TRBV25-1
CASSADFYEQYF
TGTGCCAGCAGTGCAGACTTCTACGAGCAGTACTTC
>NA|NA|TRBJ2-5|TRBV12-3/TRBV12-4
CASSPNPGQLETQYF
TGTGCCAGCAGCCCTAATCCGGGACAATTGGAGACCCAGTACTTC
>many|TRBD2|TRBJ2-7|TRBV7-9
CASTPPTGGYEQYF
TGTGCCAGCACCCCCCCGACCGGGGGGTACGAGCAGTACTTC
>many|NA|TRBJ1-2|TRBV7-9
CASSLGGGGNYGYTF
TGTGCCAGCAGCTTAGGTGGAGGGGGAAACTATGGCTACACCTTC
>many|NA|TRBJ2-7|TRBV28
CASSYRILSYEQYF
TGTGCCAGCAGTTACAGGATCCTCTCCTACGAGCAGTACTTC
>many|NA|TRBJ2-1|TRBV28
CASSLLRPSYNEQFF
TGTGCCAGCAGTTTATTACGACCCTCCTACAATGAGCAGTTCTTC
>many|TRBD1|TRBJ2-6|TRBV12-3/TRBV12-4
CASSPGTGLFGANVLTF
TGTGCCAGCAGTCCCGGGACAGGATTGTTTGGGGCCAACGTCCTGACTTTC
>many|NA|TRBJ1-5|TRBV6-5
CASSYSGGKPQHF
TGTGCCAGCAGTTACTCGGGGGGCAAGCCCCAGCATTTT
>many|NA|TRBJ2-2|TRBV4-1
CASSQDFRTGELFF
TGCGCCAGCAGCCAAGATTTTAGAACCGGGGAGCTGTTTTTT
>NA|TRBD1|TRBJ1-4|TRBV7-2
CASSLTGPATNEKLFF
TGTGCCAGCAGCTTGACAGGGCCTGCAACTAATGAAAAACTGTTTTTT
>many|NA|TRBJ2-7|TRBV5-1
CASSNFPDRSSYEQYF
TGCGCCAGCAGCAATTTCCCCGACAGGAGCTCCTACGAGCAGTACTTC
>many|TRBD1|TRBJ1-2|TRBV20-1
CSARDGTGYGYTF
TGCAGTGCTAGAGATGGGACAGGCTATGGCTACACCTTC
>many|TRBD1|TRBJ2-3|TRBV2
CASSSTGVTDTQYF
TGTGCCAGCAGTTCGACAGGGGTCACAGATACGCAGTATTTT
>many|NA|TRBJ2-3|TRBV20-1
CSAAEQADTQYF
TGCAGTGCTGCGGAGCAAGCAGATACGCAGTATTTT
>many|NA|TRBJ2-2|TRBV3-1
CASSQPFRGAGELFF
TGTGCCAGCAGCCAACCCTTCCGAGGGGCCGGGGAGCTGTTTTTT
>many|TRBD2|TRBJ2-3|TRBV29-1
CSVEGSGDFTDTQYF
TGCAGCGTTGAGGGTAGCGGGGACTTCACAGATACGCAGTATTTT
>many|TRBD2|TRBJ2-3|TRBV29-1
CSVNIAGVITDTQYF
TGCAGCGTCAATATAGCGGGAGTGATCACAGATACGCAGTATTTT